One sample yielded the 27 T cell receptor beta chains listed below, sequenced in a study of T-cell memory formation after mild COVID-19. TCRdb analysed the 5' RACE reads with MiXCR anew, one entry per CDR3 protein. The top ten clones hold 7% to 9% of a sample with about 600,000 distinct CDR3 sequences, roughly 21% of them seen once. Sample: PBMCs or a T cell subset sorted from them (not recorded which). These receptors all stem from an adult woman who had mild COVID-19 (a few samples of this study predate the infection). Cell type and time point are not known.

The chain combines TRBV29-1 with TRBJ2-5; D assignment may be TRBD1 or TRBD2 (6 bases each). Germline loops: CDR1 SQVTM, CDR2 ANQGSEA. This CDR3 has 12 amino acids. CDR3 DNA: TGCAGTGGGAGGAGGGGGCAAGAGACCCAGTACTTC. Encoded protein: CSGRRGQETQYF.

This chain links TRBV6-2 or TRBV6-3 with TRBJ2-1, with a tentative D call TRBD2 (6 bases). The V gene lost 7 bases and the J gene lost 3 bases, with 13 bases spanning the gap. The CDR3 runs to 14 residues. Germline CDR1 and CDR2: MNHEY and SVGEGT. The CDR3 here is CASTSSGVYNEQFF. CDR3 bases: TGTGCCAGCACCTCGTCGGGAGTCTACAATGAGCAGTTCTTC.

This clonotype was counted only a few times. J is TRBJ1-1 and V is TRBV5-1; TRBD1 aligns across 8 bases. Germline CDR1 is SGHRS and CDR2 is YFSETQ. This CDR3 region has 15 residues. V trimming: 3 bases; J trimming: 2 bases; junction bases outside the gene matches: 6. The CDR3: CASSYETGGNTEAFF. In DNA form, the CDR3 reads TGCGCCAGCAGCTACGAAACAGGGGGAAACACTGAAGCTTTCTTT.

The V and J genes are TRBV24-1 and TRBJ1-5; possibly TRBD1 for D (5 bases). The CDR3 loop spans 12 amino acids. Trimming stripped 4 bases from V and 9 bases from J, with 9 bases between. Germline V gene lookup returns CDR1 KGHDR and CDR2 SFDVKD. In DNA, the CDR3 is TGTGCCACCAGTGACCCTCAGGGGCCCCAGCATTTT. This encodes CATSDPQGPQHF.

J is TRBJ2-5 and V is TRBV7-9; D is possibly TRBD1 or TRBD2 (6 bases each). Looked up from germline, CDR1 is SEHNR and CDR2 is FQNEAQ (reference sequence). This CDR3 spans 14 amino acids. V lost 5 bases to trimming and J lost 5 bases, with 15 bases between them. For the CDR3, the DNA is TGTGCCAGCAGCGTCCTAGGGGGAGGCGAGACCCAGTACTTC. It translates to CASSVLGGGETQYF.

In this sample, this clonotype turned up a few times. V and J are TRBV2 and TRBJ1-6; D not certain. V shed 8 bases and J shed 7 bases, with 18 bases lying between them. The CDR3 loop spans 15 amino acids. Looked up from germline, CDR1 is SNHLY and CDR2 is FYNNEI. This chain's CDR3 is CASAGLSIGNSPLHF. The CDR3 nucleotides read TGTGCCAGCGCCGGGCTCTCAATAGGGAATTCACCCCTCCACTTT.

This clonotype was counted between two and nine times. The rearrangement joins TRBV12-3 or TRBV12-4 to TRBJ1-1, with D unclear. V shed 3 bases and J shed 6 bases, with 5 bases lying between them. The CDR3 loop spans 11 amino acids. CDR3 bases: TGTGCCAGCAGTTTCGGTGCTGAAGCTTTCTTT. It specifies CASSFGAEAFF.

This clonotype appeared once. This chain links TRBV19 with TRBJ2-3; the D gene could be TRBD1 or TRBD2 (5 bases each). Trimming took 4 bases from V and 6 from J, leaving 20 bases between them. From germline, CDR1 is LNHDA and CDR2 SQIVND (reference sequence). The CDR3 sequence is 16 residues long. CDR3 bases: TGTGCCAGTAGTACCATAGGGACCCCAGAGGCGGATACGCAGTATTTT. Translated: CASSTIGTPEADTQYF.

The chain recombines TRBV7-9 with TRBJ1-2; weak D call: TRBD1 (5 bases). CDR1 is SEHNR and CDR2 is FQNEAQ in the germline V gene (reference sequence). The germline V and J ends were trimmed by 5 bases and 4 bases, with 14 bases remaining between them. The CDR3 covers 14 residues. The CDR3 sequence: CASSKGLEIYGYTF. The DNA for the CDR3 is TGTGCCAGCAGCAAGGGGCTCGAGATCTATGGCTACACCTTC. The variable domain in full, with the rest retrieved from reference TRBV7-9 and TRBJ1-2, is DTGVSQNPRHKITKRGQNVTFRCDPISEHNRLYWYRQTLGQGPEFLTYFQNEAQLEKSRLLSDRFSAERPKGSFSTLEIQRTEQGDSAMYLCASSKGLEIYGYTFGSGTRLTVV.

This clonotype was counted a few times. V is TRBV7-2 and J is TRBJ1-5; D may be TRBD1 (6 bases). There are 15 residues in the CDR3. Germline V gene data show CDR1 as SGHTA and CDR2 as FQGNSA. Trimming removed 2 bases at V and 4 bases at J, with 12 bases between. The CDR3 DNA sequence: TGTGCCAGCAGCTTACGGGGGGCGCGTAATCAGCCCCAGCATTTT. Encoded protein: CASSLRGARNQPQHF.

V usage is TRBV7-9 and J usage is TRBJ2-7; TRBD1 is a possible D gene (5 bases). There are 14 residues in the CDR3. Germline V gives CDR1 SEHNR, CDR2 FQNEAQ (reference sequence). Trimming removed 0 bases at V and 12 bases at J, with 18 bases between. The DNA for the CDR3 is TGTGCCAGCAGCTTAGCGACAGCTCCCGAAAAGGGGTACTTC. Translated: CASSLATAPEKGYF.

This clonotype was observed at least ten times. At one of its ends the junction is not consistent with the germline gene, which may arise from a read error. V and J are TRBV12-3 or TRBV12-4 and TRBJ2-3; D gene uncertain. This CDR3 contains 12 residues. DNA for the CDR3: TGTGCCAGCAGCTTAGCCACAGATACGCAGTATTTT. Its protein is CASSLATDTQYF.

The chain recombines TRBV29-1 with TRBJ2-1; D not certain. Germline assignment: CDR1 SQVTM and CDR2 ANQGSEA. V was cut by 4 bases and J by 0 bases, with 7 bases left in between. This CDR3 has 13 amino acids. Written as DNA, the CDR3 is TGCAGCGTTGGTCAGACCTCCTACAATGAGCAGTTCTTC. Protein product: CSVGQTSYNEQFF.

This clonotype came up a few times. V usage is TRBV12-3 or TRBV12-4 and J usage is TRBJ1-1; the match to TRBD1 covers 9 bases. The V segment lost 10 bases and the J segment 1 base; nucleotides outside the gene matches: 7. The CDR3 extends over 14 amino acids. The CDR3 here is CATQQGARNTEAFF. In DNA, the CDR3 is TGTGCCACTCAACAGGGGGCGAGGAACACTGAAGCTTTCTTT.

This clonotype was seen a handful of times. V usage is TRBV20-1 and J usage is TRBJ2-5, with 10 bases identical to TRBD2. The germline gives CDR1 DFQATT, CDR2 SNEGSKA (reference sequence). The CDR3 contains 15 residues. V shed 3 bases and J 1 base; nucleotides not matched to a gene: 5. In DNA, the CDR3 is TGCAGTGCTAGGTCATGGACTAGCGGCCAAGAGACCCAGTACTTC. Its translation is CSARSWTSGQETQYF.

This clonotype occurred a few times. CDR3 in DNA: TGTGCCACCAGTGTTGGAGGGAACTCCTACGAGCAGTACTTC. Amino acids: CATSVGGNSYEQYF. The chain uses TRBV24-1 and TRBJ2-7; D possibly corresponds to TRBD2 (6 bases). V lost 5 bases to trimming and J lost 0 bases, with 10 bases between them. CDR3 size: 14 residues. Germline lookup yields CDR1 KGHDR and CDR2 SFDVKD.

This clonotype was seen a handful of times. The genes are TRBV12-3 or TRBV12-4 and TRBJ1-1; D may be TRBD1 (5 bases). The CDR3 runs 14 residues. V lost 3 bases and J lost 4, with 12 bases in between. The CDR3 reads CASSFGGGSTEAFF. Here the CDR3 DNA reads TGTGCCAGCAGTTTTGGGGGAGGGAGCACTGAAGCTTTCTTT.

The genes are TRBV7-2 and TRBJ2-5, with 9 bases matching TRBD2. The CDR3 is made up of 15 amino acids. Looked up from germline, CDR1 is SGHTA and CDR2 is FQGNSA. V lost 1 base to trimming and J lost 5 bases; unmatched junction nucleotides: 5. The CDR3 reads CASSLEGLATETQYF. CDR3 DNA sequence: TGTGCCAGCAGCTTAGAGGGACTAGCTACGGAGACCCAGTACTTC.

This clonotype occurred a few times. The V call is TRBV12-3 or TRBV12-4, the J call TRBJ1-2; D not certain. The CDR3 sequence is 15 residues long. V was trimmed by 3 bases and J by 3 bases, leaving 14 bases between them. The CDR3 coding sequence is TGTGCCAGCAGTTTTGTTTCGGGCCCCTACTATGGCTACACCTTC. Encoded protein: CASSFVSGPYYGYTF.

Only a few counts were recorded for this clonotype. CDR3 sequence: CSAQTFHSNQPQHF. CDR3 nucleotides: TGCAGTGCTCAGACATTTCATAGCAATCAGCCCCAGCATTTT. This chain links TRBV20-1 with TRBJ1-5; D unclear. The CDR3 is made up of 14 amino acids. Deletions cut 5 bases from V and 0 bases from J, with 11 bases between. CDR1 is DFQATT and CDR2 is SNEGSKA in the germline V gene (reference sequence).

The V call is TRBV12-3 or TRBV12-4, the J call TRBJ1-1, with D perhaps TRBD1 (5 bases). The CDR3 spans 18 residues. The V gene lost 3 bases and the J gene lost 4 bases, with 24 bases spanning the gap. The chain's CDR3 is CASSFVRSGGKIGTEAFF. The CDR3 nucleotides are TGTGCCAGCAGTTTCGTCAGGTCGGGGGGTAAGATTGGCACTGAAGCTTTCTTT.

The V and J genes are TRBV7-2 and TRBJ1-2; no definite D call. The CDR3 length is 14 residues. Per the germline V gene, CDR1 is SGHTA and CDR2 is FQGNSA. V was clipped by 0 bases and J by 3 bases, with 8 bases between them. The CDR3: CASSLAGGDYGYTF. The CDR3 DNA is TGTGCCAGCAGCTTAGCGGGTGGAGACTATGGCTACACCTTC.

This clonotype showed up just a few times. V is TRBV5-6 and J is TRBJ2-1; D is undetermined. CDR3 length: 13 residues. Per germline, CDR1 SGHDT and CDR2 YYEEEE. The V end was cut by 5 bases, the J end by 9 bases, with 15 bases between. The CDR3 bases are TGTGCCAGCAGTCTCTTCGACGTTAGTGAGCAGTTCTTC. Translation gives CASSLFDVSEQFF.

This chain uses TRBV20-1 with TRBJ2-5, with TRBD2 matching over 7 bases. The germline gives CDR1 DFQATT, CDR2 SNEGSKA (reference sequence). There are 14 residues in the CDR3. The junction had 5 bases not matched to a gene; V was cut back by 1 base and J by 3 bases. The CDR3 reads CSARGGLAEETQYF. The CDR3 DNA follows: TGCAGTGCTAGAGGAGGGCTAGCGGAAGAGACCCAGTACTTC.

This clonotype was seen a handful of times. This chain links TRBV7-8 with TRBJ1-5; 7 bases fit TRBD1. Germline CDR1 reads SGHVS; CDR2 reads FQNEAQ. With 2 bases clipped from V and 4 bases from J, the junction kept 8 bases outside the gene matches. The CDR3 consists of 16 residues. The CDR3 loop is CASSLLRGRVNQPQHF. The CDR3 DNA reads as TGTGCCAGCAGCTTACTCAGGGGGAGGGTGAATCAGCCCCAGCATTTT.

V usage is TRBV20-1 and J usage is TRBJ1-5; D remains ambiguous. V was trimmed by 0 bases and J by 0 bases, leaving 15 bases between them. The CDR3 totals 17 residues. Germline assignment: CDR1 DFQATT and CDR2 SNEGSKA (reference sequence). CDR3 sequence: CSARDGGSKNSNQPQHF. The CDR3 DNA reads TGCAGTGCTAGAGATGGAGGATCCAAGAATAGCAATCAGCCCCAGCATTTT.

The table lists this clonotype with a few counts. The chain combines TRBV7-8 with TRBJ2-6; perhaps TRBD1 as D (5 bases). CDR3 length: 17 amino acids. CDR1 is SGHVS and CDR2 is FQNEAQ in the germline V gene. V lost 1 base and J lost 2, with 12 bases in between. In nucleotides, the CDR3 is TGTGCCAGCAGCTTAGTTATTGGGGCGCCTGGGGCCAACGTCCTGACTTTC. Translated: CASSLVIGAPGANVLTF.